This TCR beta chain derives from a study of cytomegalovirus exposure and HLA in healthy donors. With 60 Vbeta and 13 Jbeta primers, the PCR was carried out. Some clones are missing from TCRdb's copy, which holds only in-frame ones; the method was immunoSEQ multiplex PCR. The table includes some 120,000 clones, 55% to 65% detected once. Despite likely unrecorded immune exposures, the donors were nominally healthy at the time of sampling. Study results and limitations: TCR beta sequences reportedly predicted most subjects' HLA-A and HLA-B alleles accurately. Segments of the TCR beta V type were, in most cases, productive about 90% or about 30% of the time in an earlier analysis.

Germline loops: CDR1 SGHRS, CDR2 YFSETQ. Trimming removed 0 bases at V and 5 bases at J, with 8 bases between. This CDR3 is built from 13 residues. A note on this clone: Its antigen is still unknown. This sample includes further DNA sequences coding for the same CDR3.

The source is a woman aged 40 to 49 in good health and CMV-seropositive. The chain uses TRBV5-1 and TRBJ2-5, with TRBD2 as a possible D gene (5 bases). Sequenced material: PBMCs. CDR3 protein: CASSLVGEETQYF. The CDR3 nucleotides read TGCGCCAGCAGCTTGGTCGGGGAGGAGACCCAGTACTTC.